The 10 T cell receptor beta chains reported below all come from one sample, sequenced in a study of beta chain features in type 1 diabetes. As every portion of the isolated RNA was reverse transcribed, the sequencing read expressed TCRB transcripts. The repertoire was sequenced with immunoSEQ multiplex PCR; TCRdb's copy has only in-frame clones and lacks some. The sample carries under 350,000 clones, roughly 24% recorded once. Broader study findings: Moderately but significantly shorter TCRB CDR3s were found in Type 1 diabetes patients in all four CD4+ subsets.

Antigens of these TCRs are unknown. The specimen sequenced was naive CD4+ T cells from blood. These receptors were obtained from a woman in her twenties or thirties with type 1 diabetes.

The chain uses TRBV27 and TRBJ2-1; 11 nucleotides match TRBD2. The junction had 11 bases not matched to a gene; V was cut back by 4 bases and J by 3 bases. Germline V gene sequence: CDR1 MNHEY, CDR2 SMNVEV (reference sequence). The CDR3 runs to 18 residues. CDR3: CASSSRPISGRVYNEQFF. CDR3 nucleotide sequence: TGTGCCAGCAGTTCCCGCCCTATTAGCGGGAGGGTCTACAATGAGCAGTTCTTC.

This clone was seen a handful of times. This same CDR3 is encoded by further DNA sequences in the sample. The chain is built from TRBV9 and TRBJ2-3; TRBD2 matches at 8 bases. The CDR3 extends over 14 amino acids. Losses at the gene ends were 5 bases for V and 0 bases for J; bases not matched to a gene: 2. The germline V gene has CDR1 SGDLS and CDR2 YYNGEE. CDR3 nucleotides: TGTGCCAGCAGTACTAGCGGAAGCACAGATACGCAGTATTTT. Translating gives CASSTSGSTDTQYF. The entire variable domain, with the rest obtained from reference TRBV9 and TRBJ2-3, is as follows: DSGVTQTPKHLITATGQRVTLRCSPRSGDLSVYWYQQSLDQGLQFLIQYYNGEERAKGNILERFSAQQFPDLHSELNLSSLELGDSALYFCASSTSGSTDTQYFGPGTRLTVL.

This chain connects TRBV7-3 to TRBJ1-3; D is uncertain. Germline V CDR1 and CDR2: SGHTA, FQGTGA. V lost 4 bases to trimming and J lost 3 bases, with 10 bases between them. The CDR3 totals 14 residues. The CDR3 DNA follows: TGTGCCAGCAGCTCCTCGCCAGGTGGAAACACCATATATTTT. It translates to CASSSSPGGNTIYF. Full variable domain (outside the CDR3, taken from reference TRBV7-3 and TRBJ1-3): GAGVSQTPSNKVTEKGKYVELRCDPISGHTALYWYRQSLGQGPEFLIYFQGTGAADDSGLPNDRFFAVRPEGSVSTLKIQRTERGDSAVYLCASSSSPGGNTIYFGEGSWLTVV.

CDR3 residues: CAWSVLTWNQPQHF. The CDR3 region has the DNA TGTGCCTGGAGTGTACTGACATGGAATCAGCCCCAGCATTTT. The rearrangement joins TRBV30 to TRBJ1-5; D remains unclear. From germline, CDR1 is GTSNPN and CDR2 SVGIG (reference sequence). The CDR3 extends over 14 amino acids. Deletions cut 0 bases from V and 4 bases from J, with 10 bases between.

This clone was detected once. The genes are TRBV6-5 and TRBJ2-1, with D maybe TRBD1 (6 bases). The length of the CDR3 is 13 residues. The V gene's germline CDR1 is MNHEY and CDR2 SVGAGI. V was clipped by 8 bases and J by 4 bases, with 12 bases between them. This CDR3 is CASLGQTYNEQFF. The CDR3 DNA follows: TGTGCCAGCCTAGGACAGACATACAATGAGCAGTTCTTC.

This clone showed up just a few times. Other DNA sequences in this specimen translate into the identical CDR3. The V gene is TRBV5-1, the J gene TRBJ2-5; tentative D call: TRBD1 (6 bases). This CDR3 has 13 amino acids. Per germline, CDR1 SGHRS and CDR2 YFSETQ. Trimming left V 2 bases short and J 3 bases short, with 8 bases between. CDR3 DNA sequence: TGCGCCAGCAGCTTCTCAGGGGAAGAGACCCAGTACTTC. Protein product: CASSFSGEETQYF.

This clone was detected a few times. The chain links TRBV25-1 to TRBJ2-3; 7 bases fit TRBD2. Germline V lookup: CDR1 MGHDK, CDR2 SYGVNS. V lost 4 bases and J lost 1; bases outside the gene matches: 5. The CDR3 runs to 15 residues. CDR3 bases: TGTGCCAGCAGTGGACCGGGACTACGCACAGATACGCAGTATTTT. Residues: CASSGPGLRTDTQYF.

J is TRBJ2-7 and V is TRBV28, with 7 bases fitting TRBD1. Germline CDR1 MDHEN, CDR2 SYDVKM. This CDR3 is built from 13 residues. After removal of 6 bases from V and 5 bases from J, the junction contained 7 bases not matched to a gene. The CDR3 protein is CASRRQGFHEQYF. The CDR3 DNA reads as TGTGCCAGCAGACGACAGGGTTTTCACGAGCAGTACTTC. The variable domain in full, with the rest retrieved from reference TRBV28 and TRBJ2-7, is DVKVTQSSRYLVKRTGEKVFLECVQDMDHENMFWYRQDPGLGLRLIYFSYDVKMKEKGDIPEGYSVSREKKERFSLILESASTNQTSMYLCASRRQGFHEQYFGPGTRLTVT.

CDR3 loop: CASSVASGGSYEQYF. For the CDR3, the DNA is TGTGCCAGCAGCGTAGCCAGCGGAGGCTCCTACGAGCAGTACTTC. This rearrangement joins TRBV9 to TRBJ2-7; possible D gene TRBD2, 5 bases. The germline gives CDR1 SGDLS, CDR2 YYNGEE. V shed 0 bases and J shed 0 bases, with 10 bases lying between them. This CDR3 is built from 15 residues.

This clone turned up a few times. This sequence joins TRBV29-1 and TRBJ1-2; 8 nucleotides agree with TRBD1. Germline trimming cut 4 bases from V and 12 bases from J; bases unmatched to any gene: 10. The CDR3 is 12 amino acids. Germline V gene data show CDR1 as SQVTM and CDR2 as ANQGSEA. The CDR3, as DNA: TGCAGCGTTGGAGTCCAGGGGGCTTTAGACACCTTC. It specifies CSVGVQGALDTF.